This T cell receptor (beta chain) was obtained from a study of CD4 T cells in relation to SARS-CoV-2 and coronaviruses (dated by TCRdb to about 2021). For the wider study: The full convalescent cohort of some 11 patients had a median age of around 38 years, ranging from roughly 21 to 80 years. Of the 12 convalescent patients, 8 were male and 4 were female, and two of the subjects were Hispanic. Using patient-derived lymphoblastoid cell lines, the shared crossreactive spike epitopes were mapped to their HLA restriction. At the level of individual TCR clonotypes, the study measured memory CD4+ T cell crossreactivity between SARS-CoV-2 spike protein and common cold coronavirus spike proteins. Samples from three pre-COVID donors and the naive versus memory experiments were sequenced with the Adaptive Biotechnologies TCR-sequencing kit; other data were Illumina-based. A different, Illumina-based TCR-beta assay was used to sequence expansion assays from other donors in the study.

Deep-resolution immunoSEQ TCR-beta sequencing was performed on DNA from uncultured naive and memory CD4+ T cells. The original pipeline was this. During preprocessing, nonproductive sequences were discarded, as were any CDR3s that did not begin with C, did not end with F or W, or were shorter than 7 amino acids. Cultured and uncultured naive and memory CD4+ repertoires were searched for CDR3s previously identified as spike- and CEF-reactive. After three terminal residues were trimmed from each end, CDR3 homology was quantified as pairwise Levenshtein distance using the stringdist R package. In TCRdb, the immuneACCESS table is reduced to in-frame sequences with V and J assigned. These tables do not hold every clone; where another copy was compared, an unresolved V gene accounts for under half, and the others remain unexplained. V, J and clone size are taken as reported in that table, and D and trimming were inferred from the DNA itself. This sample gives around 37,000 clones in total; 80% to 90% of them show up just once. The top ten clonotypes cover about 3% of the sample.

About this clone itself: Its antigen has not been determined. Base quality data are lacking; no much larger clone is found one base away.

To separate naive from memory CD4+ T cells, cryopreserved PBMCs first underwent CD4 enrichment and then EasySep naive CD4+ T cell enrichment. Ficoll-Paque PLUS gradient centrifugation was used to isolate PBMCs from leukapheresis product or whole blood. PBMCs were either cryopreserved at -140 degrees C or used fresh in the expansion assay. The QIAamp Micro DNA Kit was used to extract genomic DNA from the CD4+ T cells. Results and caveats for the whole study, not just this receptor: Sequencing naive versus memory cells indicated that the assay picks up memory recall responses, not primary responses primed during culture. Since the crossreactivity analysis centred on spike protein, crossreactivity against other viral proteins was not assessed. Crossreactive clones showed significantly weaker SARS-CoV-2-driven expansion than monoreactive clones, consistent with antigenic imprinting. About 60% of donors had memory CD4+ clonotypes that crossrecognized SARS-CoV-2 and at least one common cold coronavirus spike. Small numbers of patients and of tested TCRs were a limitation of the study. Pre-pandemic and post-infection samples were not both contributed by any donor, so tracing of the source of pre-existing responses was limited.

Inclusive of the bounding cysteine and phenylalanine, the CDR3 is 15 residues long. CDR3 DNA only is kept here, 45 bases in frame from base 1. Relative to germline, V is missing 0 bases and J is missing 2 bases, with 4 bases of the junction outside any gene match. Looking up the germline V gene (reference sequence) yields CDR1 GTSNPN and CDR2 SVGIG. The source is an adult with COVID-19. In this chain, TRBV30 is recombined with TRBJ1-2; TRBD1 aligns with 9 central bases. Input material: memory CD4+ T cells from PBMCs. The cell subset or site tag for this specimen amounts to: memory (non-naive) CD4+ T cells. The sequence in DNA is TGTGCCTGGAGTGTACAGGGGGCAACGAACTATGGCTACACCTTC. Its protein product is CAWSVQGATNYGYTF.